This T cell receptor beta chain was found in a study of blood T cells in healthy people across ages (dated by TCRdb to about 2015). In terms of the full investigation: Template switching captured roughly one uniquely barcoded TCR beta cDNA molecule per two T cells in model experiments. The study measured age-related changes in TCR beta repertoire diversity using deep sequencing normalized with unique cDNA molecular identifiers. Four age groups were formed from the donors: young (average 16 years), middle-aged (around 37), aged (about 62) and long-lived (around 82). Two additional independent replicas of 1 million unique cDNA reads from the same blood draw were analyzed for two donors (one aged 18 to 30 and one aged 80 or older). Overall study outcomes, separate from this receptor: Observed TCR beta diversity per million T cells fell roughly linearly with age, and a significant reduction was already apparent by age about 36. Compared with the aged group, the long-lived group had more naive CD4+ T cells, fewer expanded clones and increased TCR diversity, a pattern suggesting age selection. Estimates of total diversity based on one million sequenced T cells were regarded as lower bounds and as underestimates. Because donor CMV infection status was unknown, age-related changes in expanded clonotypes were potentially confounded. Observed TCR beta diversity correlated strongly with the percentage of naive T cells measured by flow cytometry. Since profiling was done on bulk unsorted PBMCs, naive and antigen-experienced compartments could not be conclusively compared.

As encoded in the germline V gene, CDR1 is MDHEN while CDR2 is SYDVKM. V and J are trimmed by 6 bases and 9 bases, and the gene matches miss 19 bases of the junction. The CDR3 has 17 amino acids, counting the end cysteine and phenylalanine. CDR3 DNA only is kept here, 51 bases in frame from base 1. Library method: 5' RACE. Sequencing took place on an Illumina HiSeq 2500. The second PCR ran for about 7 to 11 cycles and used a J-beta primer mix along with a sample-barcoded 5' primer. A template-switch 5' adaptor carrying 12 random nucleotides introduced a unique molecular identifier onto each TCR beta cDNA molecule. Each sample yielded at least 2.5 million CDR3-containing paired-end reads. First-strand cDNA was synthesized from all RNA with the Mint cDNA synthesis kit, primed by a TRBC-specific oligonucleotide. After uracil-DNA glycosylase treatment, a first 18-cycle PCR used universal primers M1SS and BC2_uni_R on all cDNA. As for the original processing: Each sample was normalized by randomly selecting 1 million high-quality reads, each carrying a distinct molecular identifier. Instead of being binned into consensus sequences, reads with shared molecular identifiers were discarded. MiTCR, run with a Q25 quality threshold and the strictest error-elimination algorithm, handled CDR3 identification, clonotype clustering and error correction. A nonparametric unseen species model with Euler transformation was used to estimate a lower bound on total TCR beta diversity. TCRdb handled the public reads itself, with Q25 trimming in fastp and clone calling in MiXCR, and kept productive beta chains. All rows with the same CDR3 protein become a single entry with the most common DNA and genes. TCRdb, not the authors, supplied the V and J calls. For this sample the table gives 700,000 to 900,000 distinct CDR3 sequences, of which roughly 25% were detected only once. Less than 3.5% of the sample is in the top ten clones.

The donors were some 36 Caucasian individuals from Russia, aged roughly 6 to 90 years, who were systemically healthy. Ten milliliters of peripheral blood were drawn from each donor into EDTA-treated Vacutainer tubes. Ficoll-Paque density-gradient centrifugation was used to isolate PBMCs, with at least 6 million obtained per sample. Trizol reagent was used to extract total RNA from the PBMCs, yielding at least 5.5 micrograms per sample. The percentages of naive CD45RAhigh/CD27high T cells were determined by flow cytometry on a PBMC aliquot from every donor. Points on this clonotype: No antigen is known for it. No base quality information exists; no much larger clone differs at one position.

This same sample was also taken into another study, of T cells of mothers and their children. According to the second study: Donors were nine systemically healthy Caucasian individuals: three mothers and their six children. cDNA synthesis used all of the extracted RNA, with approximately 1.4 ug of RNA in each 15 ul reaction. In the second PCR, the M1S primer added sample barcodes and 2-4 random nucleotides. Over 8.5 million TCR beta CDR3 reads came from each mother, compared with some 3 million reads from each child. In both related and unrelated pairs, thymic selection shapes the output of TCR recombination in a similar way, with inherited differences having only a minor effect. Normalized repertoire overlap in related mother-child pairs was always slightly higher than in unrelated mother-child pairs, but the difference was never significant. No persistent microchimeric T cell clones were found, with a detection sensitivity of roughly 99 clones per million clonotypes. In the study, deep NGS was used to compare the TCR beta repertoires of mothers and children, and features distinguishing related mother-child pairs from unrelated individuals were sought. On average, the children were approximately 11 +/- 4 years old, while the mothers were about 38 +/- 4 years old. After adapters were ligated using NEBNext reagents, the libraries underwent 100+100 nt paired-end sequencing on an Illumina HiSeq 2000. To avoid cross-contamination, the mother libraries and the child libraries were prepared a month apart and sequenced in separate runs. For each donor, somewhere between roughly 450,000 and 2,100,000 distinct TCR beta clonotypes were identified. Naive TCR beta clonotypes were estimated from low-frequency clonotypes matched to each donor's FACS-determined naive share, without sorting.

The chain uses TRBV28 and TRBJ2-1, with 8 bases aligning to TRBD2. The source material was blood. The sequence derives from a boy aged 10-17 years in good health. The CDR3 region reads CASRPTGTSRSMGEQFF. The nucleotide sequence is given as TGTGCCAGCAGGCCAACCGGGACTAGTCGGTCTATGGGTGAGCAGTTCTTC.